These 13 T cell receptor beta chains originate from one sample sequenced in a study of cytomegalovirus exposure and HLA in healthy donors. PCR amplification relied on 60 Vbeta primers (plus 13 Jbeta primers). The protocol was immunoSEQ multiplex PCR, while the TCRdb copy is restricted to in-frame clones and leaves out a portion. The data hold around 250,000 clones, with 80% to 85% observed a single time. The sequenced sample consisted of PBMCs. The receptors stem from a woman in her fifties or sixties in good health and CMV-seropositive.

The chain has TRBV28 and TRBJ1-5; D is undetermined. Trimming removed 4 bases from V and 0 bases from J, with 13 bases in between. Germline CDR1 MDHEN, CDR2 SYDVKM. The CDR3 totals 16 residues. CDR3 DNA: TGTGCCAGCAGTTACCTACAGAGATATAGCAATCAGCCCCAGCATTTT. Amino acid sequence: CASSYLQRYSNQPQHF.

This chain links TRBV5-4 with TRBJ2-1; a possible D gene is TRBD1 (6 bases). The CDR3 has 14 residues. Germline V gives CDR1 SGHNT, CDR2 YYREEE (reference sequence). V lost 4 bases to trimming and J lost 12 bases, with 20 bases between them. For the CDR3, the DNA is TGTGCCAGCAGCCCGTCTGGGGGCCCCACCATGCAGTTCTTC. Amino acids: CASSPSGGPTMQFF.

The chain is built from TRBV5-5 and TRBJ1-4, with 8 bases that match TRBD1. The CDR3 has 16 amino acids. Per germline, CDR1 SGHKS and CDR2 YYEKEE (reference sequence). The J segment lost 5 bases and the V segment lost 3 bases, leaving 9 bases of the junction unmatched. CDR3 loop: CASSSSSQGVNEKLFF. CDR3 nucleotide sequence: TGTGCCAGCAGCTCCTCCTCACAGGGGGTCAATGAAAAACTGTTTTTT.

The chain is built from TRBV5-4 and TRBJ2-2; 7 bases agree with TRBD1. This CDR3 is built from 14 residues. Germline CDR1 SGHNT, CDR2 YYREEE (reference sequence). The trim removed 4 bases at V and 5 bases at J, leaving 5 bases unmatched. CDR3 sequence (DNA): TGTGCCAGCAGCCTTGACAGGGATACCGGGGAGCTGTTTTTT. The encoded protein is CASSLDRDTGELFF.

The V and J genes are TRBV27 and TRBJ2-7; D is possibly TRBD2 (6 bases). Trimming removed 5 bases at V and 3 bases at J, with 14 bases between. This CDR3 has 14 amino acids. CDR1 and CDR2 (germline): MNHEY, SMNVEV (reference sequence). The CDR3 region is CASSPGVGRYEQYF. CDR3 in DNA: TGTGCCAGCAGTCCGGGGGTGGGCCGCTACGAGCAGTACTTC.

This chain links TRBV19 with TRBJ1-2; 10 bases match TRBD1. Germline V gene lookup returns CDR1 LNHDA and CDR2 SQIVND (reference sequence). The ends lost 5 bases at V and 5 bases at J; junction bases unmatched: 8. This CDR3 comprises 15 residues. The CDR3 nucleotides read TGTGCCAGTAGTCGCGGGACAGGGGTTTCGTATGGCTACACCTTC. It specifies CASSRGTGVSYGYTF.

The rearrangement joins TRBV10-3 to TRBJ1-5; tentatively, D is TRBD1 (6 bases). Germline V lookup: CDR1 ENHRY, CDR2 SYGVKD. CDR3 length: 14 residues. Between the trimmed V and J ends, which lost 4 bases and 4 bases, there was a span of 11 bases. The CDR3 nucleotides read TGTGCCATCAGTGGAGGACAGCAAAATCAGCCCCAGCATTTT. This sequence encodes CAISGGQQNQPQHF.

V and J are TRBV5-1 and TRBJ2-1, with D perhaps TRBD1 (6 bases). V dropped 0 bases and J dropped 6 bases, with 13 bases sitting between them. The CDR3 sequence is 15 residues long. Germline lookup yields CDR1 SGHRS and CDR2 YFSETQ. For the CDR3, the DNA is TGCGCCAGCAGCTTGGCACCCGGGACACCCAATGAGCAGTTCTTC. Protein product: CASSLAPGTPNEQFF.

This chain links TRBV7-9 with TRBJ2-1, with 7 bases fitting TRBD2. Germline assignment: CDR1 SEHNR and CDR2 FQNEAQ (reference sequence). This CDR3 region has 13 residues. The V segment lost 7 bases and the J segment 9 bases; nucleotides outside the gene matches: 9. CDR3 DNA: TGTGCCAGCAAGCGGGACGTCGCAAGTGAGCAGTTCTTC. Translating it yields CASKRDVASEQFF.

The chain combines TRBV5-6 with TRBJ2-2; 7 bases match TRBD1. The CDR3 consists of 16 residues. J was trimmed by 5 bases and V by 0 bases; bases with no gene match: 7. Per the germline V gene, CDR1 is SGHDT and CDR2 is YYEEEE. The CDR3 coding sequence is TGTGCCAGCAGCTTGGAAACGACAGGGTTTACCGGGGAGCTGTTTTTT. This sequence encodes CASSLETTGFTGELFF.

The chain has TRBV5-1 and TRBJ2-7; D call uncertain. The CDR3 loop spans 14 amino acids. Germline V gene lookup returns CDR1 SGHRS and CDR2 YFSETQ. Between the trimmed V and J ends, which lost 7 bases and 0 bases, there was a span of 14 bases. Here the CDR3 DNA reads TGCGCCAGCTCTGTAGAGTCTAGCTCCTACGAGCAGTACTTC. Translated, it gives CASSVESSSYEQYF.

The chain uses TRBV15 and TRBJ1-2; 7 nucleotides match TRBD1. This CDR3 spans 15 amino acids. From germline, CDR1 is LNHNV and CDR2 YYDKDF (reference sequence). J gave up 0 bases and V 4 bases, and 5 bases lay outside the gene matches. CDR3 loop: CATSKSTGTNYGYTF. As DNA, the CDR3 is TGTGCCACCAGCAAATCGACAGGGACTAACTATGGCTACACCTTC.

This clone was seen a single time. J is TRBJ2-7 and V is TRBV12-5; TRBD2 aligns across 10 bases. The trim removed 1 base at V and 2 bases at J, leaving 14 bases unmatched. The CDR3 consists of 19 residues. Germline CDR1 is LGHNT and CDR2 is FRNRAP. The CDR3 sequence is CASGLALISRTSGPYEQYF. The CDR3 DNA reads TGTGCTAGTGGTTTGGCTCTAATATCTAGGACTAGCGGTCCCTACGAGCAGTACTTC.